Reported below is one T cell receptor (beta chain). What it recognizes is unknown. Trimming left V 3 bases short and J 3 bases short, with 15 bases between. The CDR3 loop spans 15 amino acids. CDR1 KGHSH and CDR2 LQKENI come from the germline V gene. Profiling relied on immunoSEQ multiplex PCR, and the TCRdb table lists in-frame clones only, not all of them. The table lists roughly 200,000 clones, roughly 81% of them singletons, with around 1.2% in the top ten. The data originate from a study of cytomegalovirus exposure and HLA in healthy donors. Regarding the study as a whole: Within the approximately 130 validation repertoires, first-cohort TCR clusters tended to co-occur, according to a later analysis. Specificity for CMV antigens was confirmed in vitro for a few of the CMV-associated chains. The authors listed 150 to 200 TCR beta chains as cytomegalovirus-associated.

The chain couples TRBV18 to TRBJ2-7, with D tentatively TRBD1 (6 bases). Source material: PBMCs. The clonotype comes from a woman aged 30 to 39 in good health and CMV-seronegative. CDR3 DNA sequence: TGTGCCAGCTCACCCTCTCCAGGGGCTATCTACGAGCAGTACTTC. It encodes CASSPSPGAIYEQYF.